The present TCR beta chain was sequenced within a study of T cell responses to AZD1222 COVID-19 vaccine. Notes on the study in general: In all cases, repertoires were sampled only after the peak T cell response. Spike was spanned by vaccine-associated CD4 TCRs, with dominance at 160-218 and 743-854. Most donors were white British, females outnumbered males, and clonal diversity was possibly underestimated.

The ends lost 6 bases at V and 7 bases at J; junction bases unmatched: 3. Germline loops: CDR1 SGHTA, CDR2 FQGTGA. This CDR3 has 13 amino acids. The protocol was immunoSEQ multiplex PCR, while the TCRdb copy is restricted to in-frame clones and leaves out a portion. The sample lists 120,000 to 150,000 clones, 91% occurring once. As concerns this clone: Its antigen is unknown.

The chain uses TRBV7-3 and TRBJ1-6; 7 positions agree with TRBD1. Source: peripheral blood, taken on day 0 of AZD1222 vaccination. The TCR was taken from an adult in good health. The CDR3 is CASSGTANSPLHF. In DNA form, the CDR3 reads TGTGCCAGCAGTGGGACAGCAAATTCACCCCTCCACTTT.